The next 18 T cell receptor beta chains were all read from a single sample in a study of cytomegalovirus exposure and HLA in healthy donors (dated by TCRdb to between 2016 and 2019). Library construction relied on the immunoSEQ multiplex PCR assay. A mixture of 60 forward primers for TCR Vbeta segments and 13 reverse primers for TCR Jbeta segments was used in the multiplex PCR. In its TCRdb copy, this immuneACCESS table keeps in-frame sequences only and misses some clones. Where compared with another copy, unresolved V genes explain less than half of these, and the others have no known cause. In this sample the table shows about 180,000 clones, 76% of which occur a single time. The ten largest make up about 1.5% of the sample. Material for sequencing was PBMCs. These receptors were taken from a man aged 18 to 35 in good health and CMV-seronegative.

CDR3: CASSLTTGGRGIQYF. DNA for the CDR3: TGTGCCAGCAGCTTAACGACAGGGGGCAGGGGCATTCAGTACTTC. The chain joins TRBV7-9 to TRBJ2-4, with TRBD1 matching over 10 bases. The CDR3 is made up of 15 amino acids. V dropped 2 bases and J dropped 9; count of bases not matched to a gene: 7. Germline V gene lookup returns CDR1 SEHNR and CDR2 FQNEAQ (reference sequence).

The V gene is TRBV28, the J gene TRBJ2-7; 9 bases agree with TRBD1. This CDR3 is 14 amino acids long. Per the germline V gene, CDR1 is MDHEN and CDR2 is SYDVKM. Trimming cost V 6 bases and J 9 bases; bases outside gene matches: 12. The CDR3 region has the DNA TGTGCCAGCAGCCCGGGACAGGGTGCTTTCGCGCAGTACTTC. Translation: CASSPGQGAFAQYF.

This chain connects TRBV28 to TRBJ2-2; 9 bases are a match to TRBD1. CDR1 and CDR2 from the germline V gene are MDHEN and SYDVKM. This CDR3 has 17 residues. V lost 2 bases, J lost 11 bases, and 15 bases stayed unmatched. CDR3 amino acids: CASSLGIPGTGIGELFF. In DNA form, the CDR3 reads TGTGCCAGCAGTTTAGGGATCCCCGGGACAGGGATCGGAGAGCTGTTTTTT.

The V call is TRBV27, the J call TRBJ2-5, with TRBD2 as a possible D gene (5 bases). Trimming left V 0 bases short and J 5 bases short, with 13 bases between. The CDR3 is 15 amino acids. Germline CDR1 reads MNHEY; CDR2 reads SMNVEV (reference sequence). CDR3 in DNA: TGTGCCAGCAGTTTATCAGCCCTCCCGGGGGAGACCCAGTACTTC. Its protein is CASSLSALPGETQYF.

The chain employs TRBV19 and TRBJ1-2; the D is unclear. The CDR3 contains 12 residues. V was shortened by 0 bases and J by 10 bases, with 9 bases between the two germline ends. CDR1 and CDR2 (germline): LNHDA, SQIVND (reference sequence). CDR3 nucleotide sequence: TGTGCCAGTAGTATAGATTCCGTTTACTACACCTTC. As protein: CASSIDSVYYTF.

This clone appeared a single time. This chain links TRBV7-9 with TRBJ1-2, with D possibly being TRBD1 (6 bases). Germline V CDR1 and CDR2: SEHNR, FQNEAQ (reference sequence). The CDR3 totals 16 residues. Trimming took 1 base from V and 2 from J, leaving 14 bases between them. The CDR3 spells CASSLGAGDPNYGYTF. The CDR3 DNA reads as TGTGCCAGCAGCTTAGGGGCAGGGGACCCCAACTATGGCTACACCTTC.

The rearrangement uses TRBV7-3 and TRBJ2-2, with D maybe TRBD1 (6 bases). The CDR3 covers 16 residues. Germline-derived CDR1 and CDR2 are SGHTA and FQGTGA. V lost 2 bases and J lost 1, with 11 bases in between. CDR3 protein: CASSLVSGVNTGELFF. CDR3 coding DNA: TGTGCCAGCAGCTTAGTGTCAGGGGTGAACACCGGGGAGCTGTTTTTT.

This chain uses TRBV6-6 with TRBJ2-3; 10 positions match TRBD2. Unmatched junction bases numbered 1, after V lost 4 bases and J lost 6 bases. Germline V gene data show CDR1 as MNHNY and CDR2 as SVGAGI (reference sequence). The CDR3 extends over 13 amino acids. The CDR3 spells CASSLGLADTQYF. In DNA form, the CDR3 reads TGTGCCAGCAGTTTGGGACTAGCGGATACGCAGTATTTT.

This clone was detected only a few times. The V and J genes are TRBV5-1 and TRBJ2-7; D is perhaps TRBD1 (5 bases). The CDR3 consists of 15 residues. V shed 3 bases and J shed 2 bases, with 15 bases lying between them. Germline CDR1 is SGHRS and CDR2 is YFSETQ. CDR3 residues: CASSSSATTAYEQYF. In DNA form, the CDR3 reads TGCGCCAGCAGCTCGTCAGCGACGACAGCCTACGAGCAGTACTTC.

The CDR3 here is CASSPDGGRKETQYF. The CDR3 DNA reads TGTGCCAGCAGCCCCGACGGGGGGCGCAAAGAGACCCAGTACTTC. The chain links TRBV5-4 to TRBJ2-5; TRBD2 might be the D (7 bases). The length of the CDR3 is 15 residues. Germline V gene data show CDR1 as SGHNT and CDR2 as YYREEE (reference sequence). Deletions cut 4 bases from V and 3 bases from J, with 16 bases between. Together with reference TRBV5-4 and TRBJ2-5, the CDR3 gives the full variable domain: ETGVTQSPTHLIKTRGQQVTLRCSSQSGHNTVSWYQQALGQGPQFIFQYYREEENGRGNFPPRFSGLQFPNYSSELNVNALELDDSALYLCASSPDGGRKETQYFGPGTRLLVL.

V usage is TRBV27 and J usage is TRBJ2-1, with D possibly matching TRBD1 (7 bases). Germline V gives CDR1 MNHEY, CDR2 SMNVEV (reference sequence). CDR3 length equals 17 residues. V was pared by 4 bases and J by 7 bases, with 23 bases between. For the CDR3, the DNA is TGTGCCAGCAGTTCCTACCAAGGACCCCAGGGGGGTAATGAGCAGTTCTTC. Protein: CASSSYQGPQGGNEQFF.

The CDR3 DNA reads TGTGCCTGGAACCCCTTTGAGAATTCACCCCTCCACTTT. Protein product: CAWNPFENSPLHF. The chain combines TRBV30 with TRBJ1-6; D is unresolved. The CDR3 length is 13 residues. V lost 4 bases, J lost 7 bases, and 11 bases lay in between. Germline values: CDR1 GTSNPN, CDR2 SVGIG (reference sequence).

The rearrangement joins TRBV19 to TRBJ2-7; weak D call: TRBD1 (5 bases). In germline, CDR1 is LNHDA, CDR2 SQIVND (reference sequence). Trimming left V 2 bases short and J 0 bases short, with 11 bases between. The CDR3 extends over 15 amino acids. The CDR3 here is CASSIPQGASYEQYF. The CDR3 nucleotides are TGTGCCAGTAGTATACCACAAGGGGCCTCCTACGAGCAGTACTTC. Filled out from reference TRBV19 and TRBJ2-7, the complete variable domain reads DGGITQSPKYLFRKEGQNVTLSCEQNLNHDAMYWYRQDPGQGLRLIYYSQIVNDFQKGDIAEGYSVSREKKESFPLTVTSAQKNPTAFYLCASSIPQGASYEQYFGPGTRLTVT.

This chain links TRBV4-2 with TRBJ2-3; weak D call: TRBD2 (6 bases). The CDR3 extends over 16 amino acids. The V end was cut by 0 bases, the J end by 2 bases, with 12 bases between. Germline-derived CDR1 and CDR2 are LGHNA and YNFKEQ. CDR3 bases: TGTGCCAGCAGCCAAGATTTAGGCGGGAACACAGATACGCAGTATTTT. This translates into CASSQDLGGNTDTQYF.

A single count supports this clone. V usage is TRBV9 and J usage is TRBJ2-1; 7 bases match TRBD2. CDR1 and CDR2 from the germline V gene are SGDLS and YYNGEE. This CDR3 is built from 16 residues. The J segment lost 0 bases and the V segment lost 0 bases, leaving 3 bases of the junction unmatched. CDR3 region: CASSVGGGSSYNEQFF. DNA of the CDR3: TGTGCCAGCAGCGTAGGGGGGGGAAGCTCCTACAATGAGCAGTTCTTC.

The chain has TRBV28 and TRBJ2-1, with D perhaps TRBD2 (6 bases). V was clipped by 10 bases and J by 15 bases, with 16 bases between them. The CDR3 has 10 amino acids. Germline V lookup: CDR1 MDHEN, CDR2 SYDVKM. The CDR3 coding sequence is TGTGCCACCGGGGGTGAGTGGTGGTTCTTC. Its protein product is CATGGEWWFF.

This clone was observed a few times. This chain connects TRBV7-6 to TRBJ1-3, with a tentative D call TRBD1 (6 bases). From germline, CDR1 is SGHVS and CDR2 FNYEAQ. V was pared by 4 bases and J by 4 bases, with 11 bases between. The CDR3 contains 14 residues. CDR3 amino acids: CASSSGVRGNTIYF. Written as DNA, the CDR3 is TGTGCCAGCAGCTCAGGGGTCAGAGGAAACACCATATATTTT.

The chain is built from TRBV27 and TRBJ1-1; weak D call: TRBD1 (6 bases). CDR3 length: 13 amino acids. Germline V gives CDR1 MNHEY, CDR2 SMNVEV (reference sequence). Trimming pared 9 bases from V and 0 bases from J, leaving 11 bases between. Here the CDR3 reads CASWGGMNTEAFF. In nucleotides, the CDR3 is TGTGCCAGTTGGGGGGGCATGAACACTGAAGCTTTCTTT.